The T cell receptor (beta chain) described here comes from a study of OX40 agonist ivuxolimab in advanced cancers. After removal of 1 base from V and 0 bases from J, the junction contained 2 bases not matched to a gene. The germline gives CDR1 SGHNT, CDR2 YENEEA. This CDR3 has 15 amino acids. This clone has more than one count but fewer than ten. The antigen remains unidentified. The study, taken as a whole, reports: Researchers report that CD8+ T cells had, on average, more expanded clones than CD4+. Both CD4+ and CD8+ T cell populations in blood had undergone clonal expansion by week 6 at 0.1 to 3.0 mg/kg.

The repertoire was sequenced with immunoSEQ multiplex PCR; TCRdb's copy has only in-frame clones and lacks some. The sample lists about 67,000 clones, approximately 90% occurring once. The rearrangement uses TRBV11-3 and TRBJ2-5, with 7 positions matching TRBD2. The sample was CD4+ or CD8+ T cells sorted from blood, taken in a trial of the OX40 agonist ivuxolimab. The clonotype originates from an adult with an advanced solid tumor such as melanoma, head and neck, liver or kidney cancer. CDR3: CASSLVGTNQETQYF. The CDR3 nucleotides are TGTGCCAGCAGCTTAGTTGGGACTAACCAAGAGACCCAGTACTTC.